This TCR beta chain stems from a study of T cells in localized non-small cell lung cancer. This clone was detected only a few times. Its target is not known. V was pared by 5 bases and J by 0 bases, with 6 bases of the junction left unmatched. The CDR3 length is 15 residues. The germline V gene encodes CDR1 SGDLS and CDR2 YYNGEE. General study findings and limits: Longer overall survival was associated with a higher density of T cells in the blood.

Sequenced by immunoSEQ multiplex PCR; TCRdb stores in-frame clones only, minus some. There are around 1,300 clones in the sample; roughly 24% occur only once, and 9.5% to 13% lies in the top ten. This TCR was sampled from a male donor aged 60 or over with stage I squamous cell lung carcinoma. Sequencing used lung tumor tissue, obtained before any cancer treatment. V and J are TRBV9 and TRBJ2-7; 9 nucleotides align to TRBD1. The CDR3 nucleotides read TGTGCCAGCAGTGCCGGACAGGGGCGCTCCTACGAGCAGTACTTC. This encodes CASSAGQGRSYEQYF.